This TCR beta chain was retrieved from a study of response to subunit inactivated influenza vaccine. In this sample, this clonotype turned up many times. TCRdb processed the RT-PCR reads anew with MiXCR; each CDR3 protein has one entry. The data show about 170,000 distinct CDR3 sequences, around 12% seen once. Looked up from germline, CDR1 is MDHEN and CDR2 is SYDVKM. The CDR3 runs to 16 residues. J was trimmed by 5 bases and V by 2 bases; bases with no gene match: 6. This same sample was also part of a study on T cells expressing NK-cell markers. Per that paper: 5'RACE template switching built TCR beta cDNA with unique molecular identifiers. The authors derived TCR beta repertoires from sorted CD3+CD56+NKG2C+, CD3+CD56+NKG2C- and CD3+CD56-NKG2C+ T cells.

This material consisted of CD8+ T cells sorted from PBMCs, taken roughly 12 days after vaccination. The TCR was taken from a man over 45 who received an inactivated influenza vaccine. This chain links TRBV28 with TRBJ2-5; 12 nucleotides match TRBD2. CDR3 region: CASSLTLAGGSETQYF. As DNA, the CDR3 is TGTGCCAGCAGTTTAACGCTAGCGGGAGGGTCGGAGACCCAGTACTTC.